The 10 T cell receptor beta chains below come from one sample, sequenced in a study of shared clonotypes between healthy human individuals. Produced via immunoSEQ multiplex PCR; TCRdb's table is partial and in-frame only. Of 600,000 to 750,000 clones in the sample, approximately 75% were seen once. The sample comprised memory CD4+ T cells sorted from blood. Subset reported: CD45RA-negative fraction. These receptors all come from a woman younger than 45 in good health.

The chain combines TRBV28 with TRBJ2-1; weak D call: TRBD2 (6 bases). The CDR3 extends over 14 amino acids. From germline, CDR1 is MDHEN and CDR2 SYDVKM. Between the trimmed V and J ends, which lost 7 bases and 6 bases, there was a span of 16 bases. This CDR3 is CASITGSWGNEQFF. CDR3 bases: TGTGCCAGCATCACCGGGAGTTGGGGCAATGAGCAGTTCTTC.

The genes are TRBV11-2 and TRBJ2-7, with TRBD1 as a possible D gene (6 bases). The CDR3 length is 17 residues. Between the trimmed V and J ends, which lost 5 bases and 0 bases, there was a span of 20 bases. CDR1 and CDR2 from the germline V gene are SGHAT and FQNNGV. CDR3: CASSPIKGADSSYEQYF. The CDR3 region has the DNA TGTGCCAGCAGCCCTATTAAAGGAGCGGACAGCTCCTACGAGCAGTACTTC.

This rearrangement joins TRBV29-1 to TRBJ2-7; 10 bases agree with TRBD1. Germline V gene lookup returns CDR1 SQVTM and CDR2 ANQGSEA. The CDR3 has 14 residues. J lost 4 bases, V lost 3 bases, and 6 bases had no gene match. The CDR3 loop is CSVDLGQGVYEQYF. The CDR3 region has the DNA TGCAGCGTTGATCTTGGACAGGGGGTGTACGAGCAGTACTTC.

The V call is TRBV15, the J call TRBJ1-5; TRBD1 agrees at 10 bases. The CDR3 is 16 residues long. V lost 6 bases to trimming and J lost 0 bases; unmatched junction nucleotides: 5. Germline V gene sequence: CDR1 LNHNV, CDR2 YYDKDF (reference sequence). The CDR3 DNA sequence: TGTGCCACCAGGGACAGGGGGTATAATAGCAATCAGCCCCAGCATTTT. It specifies CATRDRGYNSNQPQHF.

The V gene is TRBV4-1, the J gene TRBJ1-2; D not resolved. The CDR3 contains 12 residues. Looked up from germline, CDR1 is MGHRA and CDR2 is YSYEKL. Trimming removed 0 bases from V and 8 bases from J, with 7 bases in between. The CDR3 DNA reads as TGCGCCAGCAGCCAAGACATGGGAGGCTACACCTTC. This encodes CASSQDMGGYTF.

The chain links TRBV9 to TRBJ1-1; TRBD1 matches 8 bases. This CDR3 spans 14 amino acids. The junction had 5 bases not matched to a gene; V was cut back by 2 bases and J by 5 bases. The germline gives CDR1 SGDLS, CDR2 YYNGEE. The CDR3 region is CASSVSGGGTEAFF. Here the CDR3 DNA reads TGTGCCAGCAGCGTCTCAGGGGGCGGGACTGAAGCTTTCTTT.

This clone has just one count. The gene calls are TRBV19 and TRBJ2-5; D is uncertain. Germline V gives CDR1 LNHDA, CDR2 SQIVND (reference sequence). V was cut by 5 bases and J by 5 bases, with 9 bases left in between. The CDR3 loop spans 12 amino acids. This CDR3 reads CASSPKGETQYF. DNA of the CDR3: TGTGCCAGTAGTCCGAAAGGGGAGACCCAGTACTTC.

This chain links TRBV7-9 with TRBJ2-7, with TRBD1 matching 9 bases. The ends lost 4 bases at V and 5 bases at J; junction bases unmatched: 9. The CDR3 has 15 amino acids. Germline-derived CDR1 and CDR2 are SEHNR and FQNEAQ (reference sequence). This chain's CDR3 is CASSYGTGMFHEQYF. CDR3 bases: TGTGCCAGCAGCTACGGGACAGGGATGTTCCACGAGCAGTACTTC.

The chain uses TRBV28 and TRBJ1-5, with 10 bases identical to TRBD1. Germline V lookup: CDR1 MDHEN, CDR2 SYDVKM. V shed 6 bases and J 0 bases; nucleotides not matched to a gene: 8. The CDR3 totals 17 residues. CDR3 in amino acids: CASRPDRGRGSNQPQHF. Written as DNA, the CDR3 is TGTGCCAGCAGACCCGACAGGGGGCGAGGTAGCAATCAGCCCCAGCATTTT. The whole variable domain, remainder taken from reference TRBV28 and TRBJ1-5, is DVKVTQSSRYLVKRTGEKVFLECVQDMDHENMFWYRQDPGLGLRLIYFSYDVKMKEKGDIPEGYSVSREKKERFSLILESASTNQTSMYLCASRPDRGRGSNQPQHFGDGTRLSIL.

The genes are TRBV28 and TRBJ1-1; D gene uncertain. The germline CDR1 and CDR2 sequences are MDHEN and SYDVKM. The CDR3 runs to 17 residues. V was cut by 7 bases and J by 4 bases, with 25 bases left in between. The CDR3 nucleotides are TGTGCCAGCACTGGGGTGGGAGAAAATGTGGCTCTCACTGAAGCTTTCTTT. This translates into CASTGVGENVALTEAFF.